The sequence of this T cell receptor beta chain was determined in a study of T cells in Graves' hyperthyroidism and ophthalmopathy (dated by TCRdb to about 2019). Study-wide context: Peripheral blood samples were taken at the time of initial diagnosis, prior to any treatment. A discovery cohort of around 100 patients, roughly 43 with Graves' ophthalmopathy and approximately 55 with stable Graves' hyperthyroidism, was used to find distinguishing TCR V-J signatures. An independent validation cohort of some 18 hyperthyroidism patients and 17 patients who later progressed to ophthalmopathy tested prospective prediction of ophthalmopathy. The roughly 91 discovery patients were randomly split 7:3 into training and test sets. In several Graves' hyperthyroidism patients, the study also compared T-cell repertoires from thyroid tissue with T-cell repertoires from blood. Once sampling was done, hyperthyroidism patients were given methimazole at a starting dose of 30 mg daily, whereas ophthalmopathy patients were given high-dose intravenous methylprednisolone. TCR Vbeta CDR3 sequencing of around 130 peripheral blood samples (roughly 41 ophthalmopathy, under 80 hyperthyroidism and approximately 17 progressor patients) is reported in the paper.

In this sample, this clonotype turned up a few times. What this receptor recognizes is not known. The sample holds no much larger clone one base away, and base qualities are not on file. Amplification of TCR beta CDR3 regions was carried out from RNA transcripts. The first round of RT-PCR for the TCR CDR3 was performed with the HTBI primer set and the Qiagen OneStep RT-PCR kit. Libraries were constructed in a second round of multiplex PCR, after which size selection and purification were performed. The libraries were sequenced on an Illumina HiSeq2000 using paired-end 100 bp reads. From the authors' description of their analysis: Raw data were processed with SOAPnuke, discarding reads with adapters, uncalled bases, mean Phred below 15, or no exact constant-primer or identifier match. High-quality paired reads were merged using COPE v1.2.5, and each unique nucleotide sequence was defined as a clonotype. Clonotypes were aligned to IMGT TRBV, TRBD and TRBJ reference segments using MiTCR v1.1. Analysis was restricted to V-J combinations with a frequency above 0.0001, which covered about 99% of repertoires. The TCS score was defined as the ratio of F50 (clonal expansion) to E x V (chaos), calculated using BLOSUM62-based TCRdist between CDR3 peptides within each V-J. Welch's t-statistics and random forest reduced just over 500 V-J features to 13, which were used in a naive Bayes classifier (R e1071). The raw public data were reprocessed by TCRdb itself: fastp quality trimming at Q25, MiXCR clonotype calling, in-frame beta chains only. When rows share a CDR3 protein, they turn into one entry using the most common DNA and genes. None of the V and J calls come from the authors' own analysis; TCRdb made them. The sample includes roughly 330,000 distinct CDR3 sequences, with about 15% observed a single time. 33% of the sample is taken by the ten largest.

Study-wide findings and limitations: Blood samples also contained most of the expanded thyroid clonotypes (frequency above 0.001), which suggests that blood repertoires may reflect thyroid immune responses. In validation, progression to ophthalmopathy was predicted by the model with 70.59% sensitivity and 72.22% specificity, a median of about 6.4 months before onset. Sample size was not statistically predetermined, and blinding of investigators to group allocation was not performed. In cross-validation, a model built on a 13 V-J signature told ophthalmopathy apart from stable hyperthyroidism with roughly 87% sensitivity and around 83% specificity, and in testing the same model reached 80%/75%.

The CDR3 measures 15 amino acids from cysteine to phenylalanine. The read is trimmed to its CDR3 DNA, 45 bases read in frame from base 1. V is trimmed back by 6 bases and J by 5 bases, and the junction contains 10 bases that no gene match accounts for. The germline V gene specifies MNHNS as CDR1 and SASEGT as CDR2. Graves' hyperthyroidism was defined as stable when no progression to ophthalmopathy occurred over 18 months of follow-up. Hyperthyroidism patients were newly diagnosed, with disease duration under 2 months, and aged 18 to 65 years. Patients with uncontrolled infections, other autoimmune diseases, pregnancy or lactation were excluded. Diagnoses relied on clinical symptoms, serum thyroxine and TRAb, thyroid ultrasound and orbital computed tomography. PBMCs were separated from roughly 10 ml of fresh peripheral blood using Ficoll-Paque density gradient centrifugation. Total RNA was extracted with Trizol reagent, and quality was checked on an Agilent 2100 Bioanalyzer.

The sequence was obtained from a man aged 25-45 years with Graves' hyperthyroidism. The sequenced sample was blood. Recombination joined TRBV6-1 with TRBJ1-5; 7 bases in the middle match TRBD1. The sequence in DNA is TGTGCCAGCAGACCCTTCGGACAGGTCCATCAGCCCCAGCATTTT. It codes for CASRPFGQVHQPQHF.